One and the same sample provided the 30 T cell receptor beta chains below, sequenced in a study of blood T cell repertoires in COVID-19. The table came from immunoSEQ multiplex PCR; TCRdb's copy has only in-frame clones and leaves some out. The data show hundreds of thousands of clones, approximately 80% seen once. Specimen: peripheral blood. These receptors all stem from a woman in her seventies with acute or convalescent COVID-19.

This clone was seen a few times. The rearrangement links TRBV2 to TRBJ1-5; the D is unclear. Per germline, CDR1 SNHLY and CDR2 FYNNEI. This CDR3 has 12 residues. Between the trimmed V and J ends, which lost 2 bases and 5 bases, there was a span of 4 bases. The chain's CDR3 is CASSELYQPQHF. The DNA of the CDR3 is TGTGCCAGCAGTGAACTCTATCAGCCCCAGCATTTT.

J is TRBJ1-6 and V is TRBV4-1; D is unresolved. Trimming pared 0 bases from V and 9 bases from J, leaving 15 bases between. This CDR3 has 16 amino acids. Germline CDR1 MGHRA, CDR2 YSYEKL. Here the CDR3 reads CASSQEPAYPGSPLHF. The CDR3 DNA sequence: TGCGCCAGCAGCCAAGAGCCAGCATACCCAGGTTCACCCCTCCACTTT.

This clone was seen once. This chain connects TRBV19 to TRBJ1-2; 8 nucleotides line up with TRBD1. With 2 bases clipped from V and 4 bases from J, the junction kept 12 bases outside the gene matches. The CDR3 consists of 17 residues. CDR1 is LNHDA and CDR2 is SQIVND in the germline V gene (reference sequence). The CDR3 DNA is TGTGCCAGTAGTATATCTACCCCAGGGGGCGTAATCTATGGCTACACCTTC. Its protein product is CASSISTPGGVIYGYTF.

The chain carries TRBV7-2 and TRBJ2-1, with D tentatively TRBD2 (5 bases). The CDR3 is made up of 12 amino acids. Trimming pared 3 bases from V and 9 bases from J, leaving 9 bases between. Germline CDR1 SGHTA, CDR2 FQGNSA. CDR3 amino acids: CASSFKGGEQFF. The CDR3 DNA reads as TGTGCCAGCAGCTTTAAAGGAGGTGAGCAGTTCTTC.

This clone was seen more than once but under ten times. The chain joins TRBV19 to TRBJ1-2; 9 nucleotides align to TRBD1. The junction had 7 bases not matched to a gene; V was cut back by 7 bases and J by 4 bases. The CDR3 spans 14 residues. The germline V gene has CDR1 LNHDA and CDR2 SQIVND (reference sequence). The CDR3 DNA reads as TGTGCCAGTAATAGACCGGGACAGGGCTATGGCTACACCTTC. It yields the protein CASNRPGQGYGYTF.

The chain combines TRBV5-1 with TRBJ2-3; D perhaps matches TRBD2 (6 bases). The germline gives CDR1 SGHRS, CDR2 YFSETQ. The CDR3 loop spans 18 amino acids. Deletions cut 0 bases from V and 3 bases from J, with 20 bases between. CDR3 amino acids: CASSLAWLRGKTTDTQYF. In DNA form, the CDR3 reads TGCGCCAGCAGCTTGGCTTGGTTGCGGGGAAAAACAACAGATACGCAGTATTTT.

The chain uses TRBV18 and TRBJ2-7; perhaps TRBD1 as D (6 bases). Germline lookup yields CDR1 KGHSH and CDR2 LQKENI. The V and J ends lost 3 bases and 4 bases respectively, with 13 bases between them. There are 14 residues in the CDR3. As DNA, the CDR3 is TGTGCCAGCTCACCCTGGACAGAGGGTTACGAGCAGTACTTC. As protein: CASSPWTEGYEQYF.

The rearrangement uses TRBV24-1 and TRBJ1-5, with 7 bases lining up with TRBD1. V shed 9 bases and J 1 base; nucleotides not matched to a gene: 8. This CDR3 contains 15 residues. Germline V gene data show CDR1 as KGHDR and CDR2 as SFDVKD. The CDR3 DNA reads as TGTGCCACCTCAGGGGGGCGGAGGAGCAATCAGCCCCAGCATTTT. This gives the protein CATSGGRRSNQPQHF.

V gene TRBV28 combines with J gene TRBJ1-5; weak D call: TRBD1 (5 bases). The germline V gene has CDR1 MDHEN and CDR2 SYDVKM. The CDR3 contains 14 residues. V lost 2 bases to trimming and J lost 5 bases, with 10 bases between them. As DNA, the CDR3 is TGTGCCAGCAGTTTAAGGCAGGGTGATCAGCCCCAGCATTTT. It translates to CASSLRQGDQPQHF.

This chain joins TRBV6-1 and TRBJ2-5, with D unclear. Trimming took 3 bases from V and 1 from J, leaving 12 bases between them. This CDR3 spans 15 amino acids. CDR1 MNHNS and CDR2 SASEGT come from the germline V gene. The CDR3 spells CASSDPRGTQETQYF. As DNA, the CDR3 is TGTGCCAGCAGTGACCCGCGAGGTACCCAAGAGACCCAGTACTTC.

This clone was observed a single time. J is TRBJ1-1 and V is TRBV5-1, with D possibly TRBD1 on 5 matching bases. Germline V gene sequence: CDR1 SGHRS, CDR2 YFSETQ. The CDR3 sequence is 15 residues long. V dropped 1 base and J dropped 2 bases, with 12 bases sitting between them. The CDR3 region has the DNA TGCGCCAGCAGCTTGACCCCCGGGACTAACACTGAAGCTTTCTTT. It translates to CASSLTPGTNTEAFF.

V gene TRBV19 combines with J gene TRBJ1-4; D call uncertain. The V and J ends lost 5 bases and 8 bases respectively, with 15 bases between them. Germline CDR1 and CDR2: LNHDA and SQIVND (reference sequence). This CDR3 has 14 amino acids. CDR3 residues: CASSLAEGQEKLFF. The CDR3 DNA reads as TGTGCCAGTAGTCTAGCGGAGGGTCAGGAAAAACTGTTTTTT.

This clone was counted once. The chain uses TRBV7-8 and TRBJ2-2; the match to TRBD2 covers 13 bases. From germline, CDR1 is SGHVS and CDR2 FQNEAQ. This CDR3 comprises 19 residues. Losses at the gene ends were 5 bases for V and 3 bases for J; bases not matched to a gene: 12. This CDR3 reads CASSPSPPLAGGHTGELFF. In nucleotides, the CDR3 is TGTGCCAGCAGCCCTTCACCCCCACTAGCGGGGGGGCACACCGGGGAGCTGTTTTTT.

The chain uses TRBV24-1 and TRBJ1-5; perhaps TRBD1 as D (5 bases). The germline V and J ends were trimmed by 9 bases and 6 bases, with 11 bases remaining between them. Germline V lookup: CDR1 KGHDR, CDR2 SFDVKD. The CDR3 spans 12 residues. This chain's CDR3 is CATGEGAQPQHF. In nucleotides, the CDR3 is TGTGCCACCGGAGAAGGGGCTCAGCCCCAGCATTTT.

The chain recombines TRBV30 with TRBJ2-5; D may be TRBD1 (5 bases). V lost 0 bases and J 3 bases, leaving 14 bases between the germline ends. The CDR3 loop spans 15 amino acids. Germline V gives CDR1 GTSNPN, CDR2 SVGIG (reference sequence). The CDR3 DNA is TGTGCCTGGAGTGTATATGGAAGGGGCGAAGAGACCCAGTACTTC. This gives the protein CAWSVYGRGEETQYF.

The CDR3 region is CASSSADRVGIEAFF. CDR3 nucleotide sequence: TGTGCCAGCAGCTCCGCAGACAGGGTTGGGATTGAAGCTTTCTTT. V usage is TRBV27 and J usage is TRBJ1-1; 7 bases are shared with TRBD1. Germline loops: CDR1 MNHEY, CDR2 SMNVEV (reference sequence). After removal of 6 bases from V and 7 bases from J, the junction contained 14 bases not matched to a gene. CDR3 length: 15 residues.

This clone was picked up a small number of times. The genes are TRBV7-8 and TRBJ1-5, with D hard to call. Trimming took off 3 bases at V and 1 base at J, with 7 bases between the two ends. The length of the CDR3 is 14 residues. Germline CDR1 reads SGHVS; CDR2 reads FQNEAQ. CDR3 sequence (DNA): TGTGCCAGCAGCTTTGGAGCAAGCAATCAGCCCCAGCATTTT. This translates into CASSFGASNQPQHF.

The chain employs TRBV28 and TRBJ1-1, with D tentatively TRBD1 (6 bases). CDR3 length: 13 amino acids. Trimming pared 9 bases from V and 2 bases from J, leaving 13 bases between. CDR1 is MDHEN and CDR2 is SYDVKM in the germline V gene. The CDR3 bases are TGTGCCAGTAAGGACAGCCCCAACACTGAAGCTTTCTTT. Translated: CASKDSPNTEAFF.

The chain is built from TRBV10-1 and TRBJ2-7, with 7 bases lining up with TRBD1. CDR1 and CDR2 (germline): WNHNN, SYGVQD (reference sequence). With 6 bases clipped from V and 0 bases from J, the junction kept 5 bases outside the gene matches. There are 14 residues in the CDR3. CDR3 sequence reads: CASSPTGTSYEQYF. The CDR3 DNA is TGCGCCAGCAGCCCGACAGGGACCTCCTACGAGCAGTACTTC.

In DNA form, the CDR3 reads TGTGCCAGCAGCTTAGGATTGGTAGGGACTAGCCTAGATACGCAGTATTTT. Protein sequence: CASSLGLVGTSLDTQYF. The J gene is TRBJ2-3, the V gene TRBV7-2; 9 positions match TRBD2. Germline CDR1 SGHTA, CDR2 FQGNSA. Germline trimming cut 1 base from V and 5 bases from J; bases unmatched to any gene: 10. There are 17 residues in the CDR3. Supplemented by reference TRBV7-2 and TRBJ2-3, the full variable domain reads GAGVSQSPSNKVTEKGKDVELRCDPISGHTALYWYRQSLGQGLEFLIYFQGNSAPDKSGLPSDRFSAERTGGSVSTLTIQRTQQEDSAVYLCASSLGLVGTSLDTQYFGPGTRLTVL.

The J gene is TRBJ1-4, the V gene TRBV5-4; D gene uncertain. This CDR3 comprises 16 residues. Germline V gene lookup returns CDR1 SGHNT and CDR2 YYREEE (reference sequence). Trimming took 3 bases from V and 2 from J, leaving 14 bases between them. The CDR3 DNA sequence: TGTGCCAGCAGCTCCCCGTCGGGAGACACTAATGAAAAACTGTTTTTT. Translation gives CASSSPSGDTNEKLFF.

In its sample, this clone was seen a few times. The chain is built from TRBV5-1 and TRBJ1-4; D remains ambiguous. Trimming shortened V by 0 bases and J by 8 bases, and 11 bases separated the two germline ends. CDR1 is SGHRS and CDR2 is YFSETQ in the germline V gene. CDR3 length: 14 residues. DNA for the CDR3: TGCGCCAGCAGCTTGGTGGCGGGCTCCGAAAAACTGTTTTTT. This encodes CASSLVAGSEKLFF.

The chain uses TRBV28 and TRBJ2-3, with D perhaps TRBD1 (5 bases). The CDR3 runs 12 residues. The germline V and J ends were trimmed by 4 bases and 7 bases, with 9 bases remaining between them. The germline V gene has CDR1 MDHEN and CDR2 SYDVKM. The CDR3 sequence: CASSSQVNTQYF. The CDR3 DNA reads as TGTGCCAGCAGTTCACAGGTGAATACGCAGTATTTT. Looking up the rest from reference TRBV28 and TRBJ2-3 gives the full variable domain: DVKVTQSSRYLVKRTGEKVFLECVQDMDHENMFWYRQDPGLGLRLIYFSYDVKMKEKGDIPEGYSVSREKKERFSLILESASTNQTSMYLCASSSQVNTQYFGPGTRLTVL.

This chain uses TRBV12-3 or TRBV12-4 with TRBJ1-5; 11 nucleotides line up with TRBD1. This CDR3 region has 13 residues. V was clipped by 8 bases and J by 7 bases; unmatched bases: 4. CDR3 residues: CASGDRGLQPQHF. The CDR3, as DNA: TGTGCCAGCGGGGACAGGGGGTTACAGCCCCAGCATTTT.

V usage is TRBV10-3 and J usage is TRBJ2-2; TRBD1 matches at 8 bases. J gave up 3 bases and V 4 bases, and 4 bases lay outside the gene matches. This CDR3 contains 15 residues. Germline values: CDR1 ENHRY, CDR2 SYGVKD. This CDR3 is CAISAGGRDTGELFF. The DNA for the CDR3 is TGTGCCATCAGTGCAGGGGGCAGGGACACCGGGGAGCTGTTTTTT.

The chain is built from TRBV27 and TRBJ1-1, with 9 bases that match TRBD1. The J segment lost 4 bases and the V segment lost 6 bases, leaving 6 bases of the junction unmatched. The CDR3 is made up of 14 amino acids. Germline V gives CDR1 MNHEY, CDR2 SMNVEV (reference sequence). CDR3 DNA sequence: TGTGCCAGCAGCCGACCGGGACAGGGCACTGAAGCTTTCTTT. It yields the protein CASSRPGQGTEAFF.

Remarks on this clone: A junction boundary mismatches the germline segment, possibly from a read error. The rearrangement links TRBV29-1 to TRBJ1-1, with no clear D. This CDR3 has 9 amino acids. Germline CDR1 is SQVTM and CDR2 is ANQGSEA. CDR3 residues: CSVDTEAFF. CDR3 sequence (DNA): TGCAGCGTTGACACAGAAGCTTTCTTT. The whole variable domain, filled in from reference TRBV29-1 and TRBJ1-1, reads SAVISQKPSRDICQRGTSLTIQCQVDSQVTMMFWYRQQPGQSLTLIATANQGSEATYESGFVIDKFPISRPNLTFSTLTVSNMSPEDSSIYLCSVDTEAFFGQGTRLTVV.

The rearrangement links TRBV28 to TRBJ2-2; TRBD2 might be the D (7 bases). V shed 3 bases and J shed 4 bases, with 12 bases lying between them. The germline V gene encodes CDR1 MDHEN and CDR2 SYDVKM. This CDR3 spans 15 amino acids. The CDR3 bases are TGTGCCAGCAGTTTGGGGGGGGCGCGCACCGGGGAGCTGTTTTTT. This gives the protein CASSLGGARTGELFF.

This sequence joins TRBV25-1 and TRBJ1-1; no clear D. The CDR3 has 12 amino acids. Germline V gene data show CDR1 as MGHDK and CDR2 as SYGVNS. V was pared by 6 bases and J by 0 bases, with 5 bases between. In DNA, the CDR3 is TGTGCCAGCAGAGCCCTGAACACTGAAGCTTTCTTT. Translated, it gives CASRALNTEAFF.

The rearrangement links TRBV27 to TRBJ2-3, with D maybe TRBD2 (6 bases). Germline V gene lookup returns CDR1 MNHEY and CDR2 SMNVEV (reference sequence). Trimming removed 5 bases from V and 6 bases from J, with 21 bases in between. The CDR3 totals 16 residues. CDR3 sequence reads: CASSPLVEGARDTQYF. The CDR3, as DNA: TGTGCCAGCAGTCCGCTCGTGGAGGGTGCTCGCGATACGCAGTATTTT.